The rows below give T cell receptor beta chains drawn from one sample of a study of blood T cell repertoires in COVID-19. Profiled with immunoSEQ multiplex PCR; TCRdb holds only in-frame clones, not every one. The profile shows around 320,000 clones, roughly 91% of them singletons. Sequencing was performed on peripheral blood. These receptors were obtained from a woman aged 30 to 39 with COVID-19, enrolled during active disease. The CDR3 runs from the conserved cysteine through the conserved F or W. A D gene is named only where the DNA matches it firmly. Some rows have no size entry. The others give once, few or many, or a class for an expanded clone.

v_call	j_call	d_call	clone_size	cdr3_nt	cdr3_aa
TRBV10-2	TRBJ1-2	-	-	TGCGCCAGCGTTTCGGAGAGAAACTATGGCTACACCTTC	CASVSERNYGYTF
TRBV13	TRBJ2-3	-	-	TGTGCCAGCAATGGTCGGGGAATCCCAGATACGCAGTATTTT	CASNGRGIPDTQYF
TRBV29-1	TRBJ1-1	TRBD1	-	TGCAGCGTTGGCGGTGCGGACAGGGGACTTGAAGCTTTCTTT	CSVGGADRGLEAFF
TRBV7-9	TRBJ1-1	-	-	TGTGCCAGCAGCTCTGCAGGGGTGGACACTGAAGCTTTCTTT	CASSSAGVDTEAFF
TRBV30	TRBJ2-7	-	-	TGTGCCTGTTACGGGCAGGGCTACGAGCAGTACTTC	CACYGQGYEQYF
TRBV14	TRBJ2-7	TRBD2	-	TGTGCCAGCAGCCAAAACCAAGTCGGGCTAGCGGGGGCCTACGAGCAGTACTTC	CASSQNQVGLAGAYEQYF
TRBV7-9	TRBJ1-2	-	-	TGTGCCAGCAGCTTCGACGGGAACTATGGCTACACCTTC	CASSFDGNYGYTF
TRBV5-4	TRBJ1-1	-	-	TGTGCCAGCAGCTTGTCGGGGACTAACACTGAAGCTTTCTTT	CASSLSGTNTEAFF
TRBV6-5	TRBJ1-3	-	-	TGTGCCAGCAGTTACGAAGTCCCCGGCTCTGGAAACACCATATATTTT	CASSYEVPGSGNTIYF
TRBV3-1/TRBV3-2	TRBJ1-4	-	few	TGTGCCAGCAGCCAAGATGGAGTGGCAGGGCGAACTAATGAAAAACTGTTTTTT	CASSQDGVAGRTNEKLFF
TRBV2	TRBJ1-5	TRBD1	-	TGTGCCAGCAGGACACAGGGGCTAGGCAATCAGCCCCAGCATTTT	CASRTQGLGNQPQHF
TRBV11-2	TRBJ1-1	-	-	TGTGCCAGCAGCTTAGGACAGTTAAGTCCCTTGAACACTGAAGCTTTCTTT	CASSLGQLSPLNTEAFF
TRBV7-2	TRBJ2-5	-	-	TGTGCCAGCAGCCCCGGTCTCGTGTTGGAGACCCAGTACTTC	CASSPGLVLETQYF
TRBV11-3	TRBJ2-3	TRBD2	-	TGTGCCAGCAGCTTAGGGACTAGCGGGGCCACAGATACGCAGTATTTT	CASSLGTSGATDTQYF
TRBV5-1	TRBJ2-1	-	-	TGCGCCAGCAGCTTGCTGGGGGCGGGCAATGAGCAGTTCTTC	CASSLLGAGNEQFF